The clone carrying this T cell receptor beta chain was detected only a few times. The data belong to a study of quantifying T cell responses using KT2 cells. Background on the study: Reverse transcription used primers in the TCR alpha and beta constant regions. The second PCR ran as a qPCR until a predetermined fluorescence threshold was reached.

V was shortened by 2 bases and J by 7 bases, with 9 bases between the two germline ends. This CDR3 contains 13 residues. Different KT2-to-PBMC ratios were created with a constant PBMC count. Each cDNA got a UMI-containing oligo ligated at its 3' end. The first PCR ran around 4 cycles with an equimolar RC1.1 and RC1.2 beta primer mix. From the second PCR onward, TCR alpha and beta chains were processed separately. MiXCR, applied by TCRdb to the UMI-ligation and nested PCR reads, yields one record per CDR3 protein. The table records 52,000 or so distinct CDR3 sequences, roughly an eighth of them present only once.

The sequence derives from a human donor. The chain couples TRBV12-3 or TRBV12-4 to TRBJ1-5; D uncertain. The sample was PBMCs spiked with cells of the T cell clone KT2. CDR3 sequence: CASSLKRGQPQHF. CDR3 bases: TGTGCCAGCAGTTTAAAGAGAGGGCAGCCCCAGCATTTT.